This is a list of T cell receptor beta chains from one sample in a study of long-term antiretroviral therapy in people with HIV. Assay used: immunoSEQ multiplex PCR; TCRdb lists only in-frame clones, some missing. The data hold under 20,000 clones, with around four fifths observed a single time. Material: unsorted PBMCs, obtained 0.3 years after starting antiretroviral therapy. These receptors were obtained from a woman in her fifties or sixties with HIV. The CDR3 runs from the conserved cysteine through the conserved F or W. A D gene is named only where the DNA matches it firmly. Size is omitted from some rows. Given values are once, few, many or a class for expanded clones.

size	V	D	J	DNA	CDR3
.	TRBV4-1	.	TRBJ1-3	TGCGCCAGCAGCCAGCCCGCAGGAAACACCATATATTTT	CASSQPAGNTIYF
.	TRBV29-1	.	TRBJ2-3	TGCAGCGTCCGACGGGAGCGCCTTACAGATACGCAGTATTTT	CSVRRERLTDTQYF
.	TRBV5-1	.	TRBJ1-4	TGCGCCAGCAGCTCGACCGGGACGGGTAATGAAAAACTGTTTTTT	CASSSTGTGNEKLFF
once	TRBV6-4	.	TRBJ1-2	TGTGCCAGCAGTGAAGTCCCAGGGGCGAGTAGACACTACACCTTC	CASSEVPGASRHYTF
.	TRBV5-1	TRBD2	TRBJ2-5	TGCGCCAGCAGATTAGCGGGGCTCCAAGAGACCCAGTACTTC	CASRLAGLQETQYF
once	TRBV5-1	TRBD2	TRBJ2-2	TGCGCCAGCAGCCAAGGGACTAGCGGCACCGGGGAGCTGTTTTTT	CASSQGTSGTGELFF
.	TRBV15	TRBD1	TRBJ1-1	TGTGCCACCAGCGGGGACAGGGGGCTTCTAACTGAAGCTTTCTTT	CATSGDRGLLTEAFF
.	TRBV19	.	TRBJ1-5	TGTGCCAGTAGTATAGAGTCCGGGAATCAGCCCCAGCATTTT	CASSIESGNQPQHF
.	TRBV5-1	.	TRBJ1-5	TGCGCCAGCAGCTTGGGAGGGCTGGACCAGCCCCAGCATTTT	CASSLGGLDQPQHF
.	TRBV5-6	.	TRBJ1-2	TGTGCCAGCAGCTTGTTCAGGAATGGCTACACCTTC	CASSLFRNGYTF
.	TRBV7-2	TRBD2	TRBJ2-3	TGTGCCAGCAGCTCTTTAACTAGCGGGGGGGCAGATACGCAGTATTTT	CASSSLTSGGADTQYF
.	TRBV19	TRBD2	TRBJ2-2	TGTGCCAGTAGTCGAGCGGGGGAGACCGGGGAGCTGTTTTTT	CASSRAGETGELFF
once	TRBV5-1	.	TRBJ1-2	TGCGCCGGACCCCCAAGGCAGGGCGGTGGCTACACCTTC	CAGPPRQGGGYTF
.	TRBV14	.	TRBJ1-1	TGTGCCAGCAGCCAACGACATTTGAACACTGAAGCTTTCTTT	CASSQRHLNTEAFF
.	TRBV9	TRBD1	TRBJ1-4	TGTGCCAGCAGCCCTCAGGGGGGATCATGGGAACTGTTTTTT	CASSPQGGSWELFF
.	TRBV6-5	.	TRBJ1-5	TGTGCCAGCTGGGGGGGTATTGGCAATCAGCCCCAGCATTTT	CASWGGIGNQPQHF
.	TRBV5-6	TRBD1	TRBJ2-5	TGTGCCAGCAGCTGGGGACAGGGGATAGAGACCCAGTACTTC	CASSWGQGIETQYF
.	TRBV7-2	TRBD2	TRBJ2-5	TGTGCCAGCAGCTTAGAACTAGCGGGGGGGAACTTC	CASSLELAGGNF
few	TRBV5-1	.	TRBJ1-2	TGCGCCAGCAGCTCTGACGGAAACTATGGCTACACCTTC	CASSSDGNYGYTF
few	TRBV7-9	.	TRBJ2-1	TGTGCCAGCAGCTTAGGGGGCGATGAGCAGTTCTTC	CASSLGGDEQFF
.	TRBV5-5	TRBD1	TRBJ1-2	TGTGCCAGCAGCGGGGCTGACCAGGGGGAGAACTATGGCTACACCTTC	CASSGADQGENYGYTF
few	TRBV7-8	.	TRBJ1-1	TGTGCCAGCAGCTCGAAACGTAACACTGAAGCTTTCTTT	CASSSKRNTEAFF
.	TRBV5-5	TRBD2	TRBJ2-3	TGTGCCAGCAGCCATTATCGGACTAGTAGCACAGATACGCAGTATTTT	CASSHYRTSSTDTQYF
few	TRBV7-9	.	TRBJ2-6	TGTGCCAGCAGCTCCCCCATCTCCAACGTCCTGACTTTC	CASSSPISNVLTF
few	TRBV27	TRBD1	TRBJ1-2	TGTGCCAGCAGCGCATCCGGGACAGGGCTTGGCTACACCTTC	CASSASGTGLGYTF
.	TRBV11-3	TRBD1	TRBJ2-3	TGTGCCAGCAGCCTGGGACAGCAGTCCGATACGCAGTATTTT	CASSLGQQSDTQYF
.	TRBV19	.	TRBJ2-2	TGTGCCAGTAGTATTAAAGCATCCACCGGGGAGCTGTTTTTT	CASSIKASTGELFF
few	TRBV6-1	.	TRBJ2-3	TGTGCCAGCAGTGAAGAGGTGGAGGTTTCGCAGTATTTT	CASSEEVEVSQYF
once	TRBV18	.	TRBJ1-2	TGTGCCAGCTCACCACCCGAGGCAGGCTATGGCTACACCTTC	CASSPPEAGYGYTF
.	TRBV2	.	TRBJ2-5	TGTGCCAGCAGTGGCGGAGAGACCCAGTACTTC	CASSGGETQYF